The 18 T cell receptor beta chains reported below all come from one sample, sequenced in a study of blood T cells in healthy people across ages. Using a J-beta primer mix together with a sample-barcoded 5' primer, a second PCR was run for roughly 6 to 11 cycles. TCRdb analysed the 5' RACE reads with MiXCR anew, one entry per CDR3 protein. The table lists 800,000 to 950,000 distinct CDR3 sequences, roughly 40% of them singletons. Sequenced sample: blood. The receptors were gathered from a man in his late teens or twenties in good health.

A note on this clonotype: Germline and junction disagree at one end, which may indicate a read error. The chain combines TRBV29-1 with TRBJ2-1; a weak D match, TRBD2 (6 bases). CDR3 length equals 15 residues. CDR1 and CDR2 (germline): SQVTM, ANQGSEA. The CDR3 DNA is TGCAGCGTTGAGGGCCAGGGAGGCGCCTACAATGAGCCGTTCTTC. This sequence encodes CSVEGQGGAYNEPFF.

This clonotype was seen a handful of times. The J gene is TRBJ1-2, the V gene TRBV10-3; no firm D call. This CDR3 has 14 residues. The V gene's germline CDR1 is ENHRY and CDR2 SYGVKD. V was shortened by 0 bases and J by 3 bases, with 8 bases between the two germline ends. Here the CDR3 reads CAISESTEDYGYTF. CDR3 DNA sequence: TGTGCCATCAGTGAGTCGACGGAGGACTATGGCTACACCTTC.

This clonotype showed up many times. The chain joins TRBV12-3 or TRBV12-4 to TRBJ2-3; the D gene could be TRBD1 or TRBD2 (5 bases each). The CDR3 length is 17 residues. Deletions cut 3 bases from V and 2 bases from J, with 18 bases between. The chain's CDR3 is CASSLGGGREYTDTQYF. The CDR3 DNA follows: TGTGCCAGCAGTTTGGGTGGAGGCAGGGAGTACACAGATACGCAGTATTTT.

The gene calls are TRBV12-3 or TRBV12-4 and TRBJ1-1; D is undetermined. The V end was cut by 6 bases, the J end by 1 base, with 9 bases between. The CDR3 runs to 13 residues. As DNA, the CDR3 is TGTGCCAGCAGACAAACCCCGAACACTGAAGCTTTCTTT. Translating it yields CASRQTPNTEAFF.

As for this clonotype: This may be a read error: a much more frequent sequence differs by one nucleotide. V usage is TRBV20-1 and J usage is TRBJ1-2; no firm D call. CDR3 length: 9 residues. Germline CDR1 and CDR2: DFQATT and SNEGSKA (reference sequence). CDR3 in DNA: TGCAGTGTTAGAGATGGCTACACCTTC. This translates into CSVRDGYTF.

This clonotype was picked up many times. This chain connects TRBV4-3 to TRBJ2-1, with a weak D call TRBD1 (5 bases). This CDR3 region has 17 residues. CDR1 is LGHNA and CDR2 is YSLEER in the germline V gene. V was cut by 0 bases and J by 4 bases, with 16 bases left in between. The CDR3 region has the DNA TGCGCCAGCAGCCAAGATCTGGGCCAGGGCCGATACAATGAGCAGTTCTTC. Residues: CASSQDLGQGRYNEQFF.

This clonotype appeared a few times. J is TRBJ2-7 and V is TRBV7-6; 8 bases align to TRBD1. The CDR3 totals 13 residues. With 7 bases clipped from V and 0 bases from J, the junction kept 2 bases outside the gene matches. Germline assignment: CDR1 SGHVS and CDR2 FNYEAQ. The CDR3 nucleotides are TGTGCCAGCACAGGGGGCCTCTCCTACGAGCAGTACTTC. As protein: CASTGGLSYEQYF.

This clonotype was observed a few times. V and J are TRBV4-3 and TRBJ1-2; 8 bases are shared with TRBD1. The V segment lost 0 bases and the J segment 4 bases; nucleotides outside the gene matches: 16. This CDR3 has 19 amino acids. The germline gives CDR1 LGHNA, CDR2 YSLEER. CDR3 amino acids: CASSQDIFGRGLDSYGYTF. The CDR3, as DNA: TGCGCCAGCAGCCAAGATATTTTTGGCAGGGGGCTCGATAGCTATGGCTACACCTTC.

This clonotype appeared a few times. The chain has TRBV7-9 and TRBJ2-7; perhaps TRBD1 as D (5 bases). Trimming left V 8 bases short and J 2 bases short, with 7 bases between. Looked up from germline, CDR1 is SEHNR and CDR2 is FQNEAQ (reference sequence). CDR3 length: 11 residues. DNA for the CDR3: TGTGCCAGCGGGGCCACCTACGAGCAGTACTTC. This codes for CASGATYEQYF.

The V call is TRBV4-2, the J call TRBJ2-6; D is ambiguous. The CDR3 contains 17 residues. The germline V and J ends were trimmed by 3 bases and 0 bases, with 12 bases remaining between them. The germline CDR1 and CDR2 sequences are LGHNA and YNFKEQ. The CDR3 is CASSHPTPDSGANVLTF. CDR3 sequence (DNA): TGTGCCAGCAGCCATCCAACACCAGACTCTGGGGCCAACGTCCTGACTTTC.

This clonotype was recorded a few times. This chain links TRBV20-1 with TRBJ1-5; D unresolved. This CDR3 has 17 residues. The V end was cut by 2 bases, the J end by 4 bases, with 21 bases between. CDR1 and CDR2 from the germline V gene are DFQATT and SNEGSKA (reference sequence). CDR3 region: CSARREGGLGKNQPQHF. The CDR3 nucleotides read TGCAGTGCTAGACGGGAGGGTGGGCTTGGTAAAAATCAGCCCCAGCATTTT.

The V and J genes are TRBV5-1 and TRBJ1-2; D is unresolved. Trimming cost V 4 bases and J 4 bases, with 11 bases left between them. The CDR3 covers 13 residues. Germline V gene data show CDR1 as SGHRS and CDR2 as YFSETQ. CDR3 bases: TGCGCCAGCAGCCCCCCGGAGGGCTATGGCTACACCTTC. Protein product: CASSPPEGYGYTF.

J is TRBJ1-5 and V is TRBV30; TRBD1 agrees at 7 bases. Germline CDR1 reads GTSNPN; CDR2 reads SVGIG (reference sequence). After removal of 4 bases from V and 5 bases from J, the junction contained 5 bases not matched to a gene. The CDR3 loop spans 13 amino acids. Written as DNA, the CDR3 is TGTGCCTGGACCAAGGGGGCCGATCAGCCCCAGCATTTT. It yields the protein CAWTKGADQPQHF. The full variable domain, completed using reference TRBV30 and TRBJ1-5, is SQTIHQWPATLVQPVGSPLSLECTVEGTSNPNLYWYRQAAGRGLQLLFYSVGIGQISSEVPQNLSASRPQDRQFILSSKKLLLSDSGFYLCAWTKGADQPQHFGDGTRLSIL.

This rearrangement joins TRBV12-2 to TRBJ2-1; the table's D gene call, TRBD1, was not cross checked with the DNA. TRBV12-2 has pseudogene status. This CDR3 is built from 14 residues. The DNA for the CDR3 is TGTGCAAGTCGCTTAGACGGGATAGGGCTCGGGCAGTTCTTC. The encoded protein is CASRLDGIGLGQFF.

The chain carries TRBV5-1 and TRBJ2-1; 7 nucleotides agree with TRBD2. The CDR3 totals 16 residues. Germline V lookup: CDR1 SGHRS, CDR2 YFSETQ. V lost 1 base to trimming and J lost 9 bases; unmatched junction nucleotides: 13. The CDR3 sequence is CASSLYPGSGIGEQFF. In nucleotides, the CDR3 is TGCGCCAGCAGCTTGTATCCCGGAAGCGGGATTGGTGAGCAGTTCTTC.

For this clonotype: Just one base apart from a much larger clone, this may be a read error. The chain employs TRBV3-1 and TRBJ2-1, with 8 bases aligning to TRBD2. The V and J ends lost 3 bases and 10 bases, in that order; junction bases with no gene match: 14. CDR3 length: 16 amino acids. CDR1 and CDR2 (germline): LGHDT, YNNKEL (reference sequence). The CDR3 here is CASSQTYSGATYEQFF. The DNA for the CDR3 is TGTGCCAGCAGCCAGACCTATAGCGGGGCCACCTACGAGCAGTTCTTC.

This clonotype was detected only a few times. J is TRBJ2-3 and V is TRBV4-2; 8 positions agree with TRBD2. V gave up 0 bases and J gave up 2 bases; unmatched junction bases: 10. From germline, CDR1 is LGHNA and CDR2 YNFKEQ. The CDR3 contains 18 residues. The CDR3 loop reads CASSQEGAGAIDTDTQYF. CDR3 in DNA: TGTGCCAGCAGCCAAGAAGGAGCGGGGGCAATCGACACAGATACGCAGTATTTT.

The rearrangement uses TRBV6-6 and TRBJ2-1; 7 positions match TRBD2. V was clipped by 2 bases and J by 9 bases; unmatched bases: 7. The CDR3 spans 14 residues. The germline V gene encodes CDR1 MNHNY and CDR2 SVGAGI (reference sequence). The CDR3 loop reads CASSYREGLVEQFF. CDR3 nucleotide sequence: TGTGCCAGCAGTTACAGGGAGGGCTTGGTTGAGCAGTTCTTC.